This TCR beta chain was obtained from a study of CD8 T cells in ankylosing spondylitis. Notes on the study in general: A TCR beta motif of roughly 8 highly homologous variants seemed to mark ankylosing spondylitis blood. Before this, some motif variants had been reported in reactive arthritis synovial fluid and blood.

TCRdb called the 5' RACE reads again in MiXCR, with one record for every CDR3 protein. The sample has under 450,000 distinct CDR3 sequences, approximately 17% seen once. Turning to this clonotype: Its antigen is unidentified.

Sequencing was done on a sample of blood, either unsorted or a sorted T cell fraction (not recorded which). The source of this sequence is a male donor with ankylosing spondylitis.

CDR3 nucleotide sequence: TGTGCCAGCAGCTTAGTGGGTGGGAGCCCGGGTGAGCAGTTCTTC. This sequence encodes CASSLVGGSPGEQFF. The chain recombines TRBV7-8 with TRBJ2-1; D is perhaps TRBD2 (5 bases). Per germline, CDR1 SGHVS and CDR2 FQNEAQ. This CDR3 has 15 amino acids. V lost 1 base, J lost 9 bases, and 16 bases lay in between.